The 15 T cell receptor beta chains below were found in one sample sequenced in a study of beta chain features in type 1 diabetes. Broader study findings: There was a moderate but significant shortening of TCRB CDR3s in all four CD4+ subsets of Type 1 diabetes patients.

Reverse transcribing all isolated RNA meant expressed TCRB transcripts were sequenced. Libraries were prepared by immunoSEQ multiplex PCR; TCRdb keeps only in-frame clonotypes and omits some of them. The sample records around 280,000 clones, over 12% being singletons. The antigens for these receptors are not known. Sequencing used naive CD4+ T cells from blood. These receptors were obtained from a man in his late teens or twenties with type 1 diabetes.

The V and J genes are TRBV5-5 and TRBJ2-1; 8 bases are shared with TRBD1. Unmatched junction bases numbered 4, after V lost 0 bases and J lost 8 bases. Germline V gene data show CDR1 as SGHKS and CDR2 as YYEKEE (reference sequence). The CDR3 covers 14 residues. The CDR3, as DNA: TGTGCCAGCAGCTTGGGACAGGGGTTGGATGAGCAGTTCTTC. Translating it yields CASSLGQGLDEQFF.

This clone showed up just a few times. The genes are TRBV28 and TRBJ2-3; D not resolved. V was trimmed by 6 bases and J by 2 bases, leaving 6 bases between them. This CDR3 spans 12 amino acids. Per germline, CDR1 MDHEN and CDR2 SYDVKM. DNA of the CDR3: TGTGCCAGCAGCTCCTACACAGATACGCAGTATTTT. Its translation is CASSSYTDTQYF. The full variable domain, completed using reference TRBV28 and TRBJ2-3, is DVKVTQSSRYLVKRTGEKVFLECVQDMDHENMFWYRQDPGLGLRLIYFSYDVKMKEKGDIPEGYSVSREKKERFSLILESASTNQTSMYLCASSSYTDTQYFGPGTRLTVL.

This clone occurred a few times. The chain is built from TRBV7-9 and TRBJ2-6; D remains ambiguous. Looked up from germline, CDR1 is SEHNR and CDR2 is FQNEAQ (reference sequence). This CDR3 has 15 amino acids. V lost 4 bases, J lost 3 bases, and 10 bases lay in between. This CDR3 is CASSSLGGGANVLTF. DNA of the CDR3: TGTGCCAGCAGCTCGCTAGGTGGTGGGGCCAACGTCCTGACTTTC.

The V and J genes are TRBV30 and TRBJ2-7; 7 bases agree with TRBD2. The CDR3 runs 14 residues. V was clipped by 5 bases and J by 3 bases; unmatched bases: 10. Germline CDR1 is GTSNPN and CDR2 is SVGIG (reference sequence). The CDR3 region has the DNA TGTGCCTGGGCCACTCGGGGGGTAGTCTACGAGCAGTACTTC. It translates to CAWATRGVVYEQYF. Full variable domain (missing parts from reference TRBV30 and TRBJ2-7): SQTIHQWPATLVQPVGSPLSLECTVEGTSNPNLYWYRQAAGRGLQLLFYSVGIGQISSEVPQNLSASRPQDRQFILSSKKLLLSDSGFYLCAWATRGVVYEQYFGPGTRLTVT.

The chain carries TRBV27 and TRBJ2-1; TRBD1 aligns across 7 bases. This CDR3 is 15 amino acids long. With V trimmed by 2 bases and J by 3 bases, 4 bases remained unmatched. The germline V gene encodes CDR1 MNHEY and CDR2 SMNVEV (reference sequence). In nucleotides, the CDR3 is TGTGCCAGCAGTTTAAATTGGGACAGCTACAATGAGCAGTTCTTC. As protein: CASSLNWDSYNEQFF.

This clone was counted a few times. This chain joins TRBV28 and TRBJ2-1; TRBD2 is a possible D gene (5 bases). Germline V CDR1 and CDR2: MDHEN, SYDVKM. This CDR3 spans 11 amino acids. CDR3 nucleotide sequence: TGTCTCACCGGAGGTTCCCATGAGCAGTTCTTC. It codes for CLTGGSHEQFF.

In this sample, this clone turned up a few times. The rearrangement links TRBV28 to TRBJ2-5; D perhaps matches TRBD2 (5 bases). The V and J ends lost 5 bases and 1 base respectively, with 14 bases between them. Germline CDR1 is MDHEN and CDR2 is SYDVKM. This CDR3 has 15 amino acids. As DNA, the CDR3 is TGTGCCAGCAGTCCTTGGGGAGAATTCCAAGAGACCCAGTACTTC. Translation gives CASSPWGEFQETQYF.

This clone was observed a handful of times. The V call is TRBV5-1, the J call TRBJ2-5, with 7 bases identical to TRBD1. CDR1 SGHRS and CDR2 YFSETQ come from the germline V gene. V shed 0 bases, J shed 0 bases, and the junction held 5 bases outside the gene matches. This CDR3 region has 16 residues. CDR3 bases: TGCGCCAGCAGCTTGGGAACAGGGGCTTACCAAGAGACCCAGTACTTC. Its translation: CASSLGTGAYQETQYF.

V usage is TRBV11-2 and J usage is TRBJ2-7; TRBD2 matches at 12 bases. Trimming took 5 bases from V and 3 from J; bases not matched to a gene: 5. Looked up from germline, CDR1 is SGHAT and CDR2 is FQNNGV. CDR3 length: 15 residues. The CDR3 loop reads CASSRGLAGFYEQYF. CDR3 nucleotide sequence: TGTGCCAGCAGCCGAGGACTAGCGGGATTCTACGAGCAGTACTTC.

A few counts support this clone. The V gene is TRBV7-9, the J gene TRBJ1-5, with a possible D match to TRBD1 (6 bases). The CDR3 sequence is 14 residues long. Germline V CDR1 and CDR2: SEHNR, FQNEAQ (reference sequence). V was pared by 3 bases and J by 3 bases, with 9 bases between. The chain's CDR3 is CASSFQGSNQPQHF. The DNA of the CDR3 is TGTGCCAGCAGCTTCCAGGGGTCCAATCAGCCCCAGCATTTT.

This clone was detected a few times. This chain joins TRBV20-1 and TRBJ2-7; D gene ambiguous. This CDR3 is built from 11 residues. Germline V lookup: CDR1 DFQATT, CDR2 SNEGSKA (reference sequence). Trimming took off 3 bases at V and 4 bases at J, with 7 bases between the two ends. The CDR3 nucleotides are TGCAGTGCTAGCTCGGGTTACGAGCAGTACTTC. This gives the protein CSASSGYEQYF.

This clone was seen only a few times. The rearrangement links TRBV7-9 to TRBJ1-2; possibly TRBD1 for D (5 bases). Germline V gene lookup returns CDR1 SEHNR and CDR2 FQNEAQ (reference sequence). The CDR3 consists of 14 residues. The V end lost 5 bases, the J end lost 7 bases, and 17 bases lay between the germline ends. This CDR3 is CASSTNQGSGGYTF. For the CDR3, the DNA is TGTGCCAGCAGCACAAACCAGGGATCAGGTGGCTACACCTTC.

The rearrangement links TRBV5-1 to TRBJ2-2; D is possibly TRBD2 (5 bases). This CDR3 has 14 amino acids. V lost 0 bases and J 4 bases, leaving 7 bases between the germline ends. Germline loops: CDR1 SGHRS, CDR2 YFSETQ. This CDR3 is CASSLGTSTGELFF. The DNA of the CDR3 is TGCGCCAGCAGCTTGGGCACTAGCACCGGGGAGCTGTTTTTT.

This clone was detected a few times. The J gene is TRBJ2-5, the V gene TRBV5-4, with D maybe TRBD2 (5 bases). Per germline, CDR1 SGHNT and CDR2 YYREEE (reference sequence). Trimming removed 4 bases at V and 2 bases at J, with 12 bases between. The CDR3 has 14 residues. The CDR3 DNA is TGTGCCAGCAGCCGCTGGACTCAACAAGAGACCCAGTACTTC. This encodes CASSRWTQQETQYF.

This clone was observed a handful of times. The V call is TRBV5-1, the J call TRBJ2-3, with TRBD1 as a possible D gene (5 bases). V was trimmed by 2 bases and J by 0 bases, leaving 7 bases between them. The germline CDR1 and CDR2 sequences are SGHRS and YFSETQ. The CDR3 length is 14 residues. DNA for the CDR3: TGCGCCAGCAGCTTACGACAGAGCACAGATACGCAGTATTTT. As protein: CASSLRQSTDTQYF.